These 19 T cell receptor beta chains originate from one sample sequenced in a study of T-cell reconstitution after alpha-beta-depleted transplantation in children (dated by TCRdb to 2016 to 2017). Library preparation was by PCR. The sequencer was an Illumina HiSeq 2500. TCR library preparation used molecular barcoding, with unique molecular identifiers applied to normalize quantification of the TCRbeta repertoire. In-frame beta chains were kept once TCRdb had trimmed the public reads at Q25 with fastp and called clones with MiXCR. Every distinct CDR3 protein forms one entry, paired with its most common genes and DNA. This sample is represented by 98,000 or so distinct CDR3 sequences; roughly a quarter of them were singletons. The ten biggest clones cover roughly 23% of the sample. The treatment or condition label for this specimen denotes: allogeneic hematopoietic cell transplantation with graft depleted of TCRalphabeta T cells and CD19 B cells.

Material: PBMCs, obtained before TCRalphabeta/CD19-depleted stem cell transplant. All receptors come from a boy under 10 years old with acute lymphoblastic leukemia, due to receive a stem cell transplant.

The J gene is TRBJ2-3, the V gene TRBV2; D is possibly TRBD1 or TRBD2 (5 bases each). Trimming shortened V by 11 bases and J by 8 bases, and 11 bases separated the two germline ends. The CDR3 loop spans 10 amino acids. Germline V gives CDR1 SNHLY, CDR2 FYNNEI. As DNA, the CDR3 is TGTGCCTCTAGTGGGGGTACGCAGTATTTT. This encodes CASSGGTQYF.

This clonotype was recorded a few times. The chain joins TRBV29-1 to TRBJ1-2, with D possibly TRBD1 on 6 matching bases. CDR3 length: 12 amino acids. Germline-derived CDR1 and CDR2 are SQVTM and ANQGSEA. The ends were cut back, 3 bases at V and 5 bases at J, with 10 bases in the middle. The CDR3 reads CSVDSTGYGYTF. CDR3 sequence (DNA): TGCAGCGTTGATTCCACAGGGTATGGCTACACCTTC.

The V call is TRBV20-1, the J call TRBJ2-1, with TRBD2 identical over 10 bases. Trimming removed 0 bases from V and 8 bases from J; junction bases left unmatched: 7. The germline V gene has CDR1 DFQATT and CDR2 SNEGSKA (reference sequence). This CDR3 contains 15 residues. CDR3 nucleotides: TGCAGTGCTAGAGATTTTTCTAGCGGGAGTGATGAGCAGTTCTTC. Protein product: CSARDFSSGSDEQFF.

The rearrangement uses TRBV6-2 or TRBV6-3 and TRBJ1-5; D remains ambiguous. The CDR3 consists of 14 residues. Between the trimmed V and J ends, which lost 4 bases and 7 bases, there was a span of 14 bases. Germline V gives CDR1 MNHEY, CDR2 SVGEGT. The CDR3 reads CASSSGSLGQPQHF. CDR3 coding DNA: TGTGCCAGCAGTTCCGGGTCCCTTGGACAGCCCCAGCATTTT.

The CDR3 DNA sequence: TGCAGTGCTCGAAGCCTCGTAGGGTCTAGTTTCTACGAGCAGTACTTC. It is translated as CSARSLVGSSFYEQYF. This chain joins TRBV20-1 and TRBJ2-7; no definite D call. CDR3 length: 16 residues. The V and J ends lost 5 bases and 3 bases respectively, with 23 bases between them. Germline CDR1 DFQATT, CDR2 SNEGSKA (reference sequence).

This chain joins TRBV7-2 and TRBJ2-1; D remains ambiguous. This CDR3 comprises 15 residues. V was shortened by 0 bases and J by 4 bases, with 10 bases between the two germline ends. CDR1 and CDR2 from the germline V gene are SGHTA and FQGNSA. In nucleotides, the CDR3 is TGTGCCAGCAGCTTAGCCAAGGACCTTTACAATGAGCAGTTCTTC. This gives the protein CASSLAKDLYNEQFF.

This chain uses TRBV3-1 with TRBJ2-1; D possibly corresponds to TRBD2 (5 bases). CDR3 length equals 15 residues. V gave up 7 bases and J gave up 1 base, with 14 bases separating them. CDR1 and CDR2 (germline): LGHDT, YNNKEL (reference sequence). The CDR3 reads CASTPSGGSYNEQFF. The CDR3 nucleotides read TGTGCCAGCACCCCCAGCGGAGGTTCCTACAATGAGCAGTTCTTC.

The chain recombines TRBV5-1 with TRBJ1-6; 9 nucleotides line up with TRBD1. The V and J ends lost 4 bases and 8 bases, in that order; junction bases with no gene match: 4. CDR3 length: 14 amino acids. Germline CDR1 reads SGHRS; CDR2 reads YFSETQ. The CDR3 protein is CASSRDRDDSPLHF. The CDR3 DNA is TGCGCCAGCAGCCGGGACAGGGATGATTCACCCCTCCACTTT.

In its sample, this clonotype was seen a few times. V gene TRBV7-2 combines with J gene TRBJ1-2; tentatively, D is TRBD1 (6 bases). The V gene's germline CDR1 is SGHTA and CDR2 FQGNSA. Trimming removed 8 bases at V and 0 bases at J, with 16 bases between. This CDR3 is built from 15 residues. The CDR3 bases are TGTGCCAGCTCTGAGGGGGACCGACCTAACTATGGCTACACCTTC. Amino acid sequence: CASSEGDRPNYGYTF.

The CDR3 region is CASSPGAGQFYNEQFF. The CDR3 nucleotides are TGCGCCAGCAGCCCGGGGGCGGGACAATTCTACAATGAGCAGTTCTTC. This sequence joins TRBV5-1 and TRBJ2-1, with D perhaps being TRBD1 or TRBD2 (6 bases each). CDR3 length: 16 residues. Germline values: CDR1 SGHRS, CDR2 YFSETQ. The V gene lost 4 bases and the J gene lost 3 bases, with 17 bases spanning the gap.

This chain connects TRBV6-5 to TRBJ2-1; 8 bases fit TRBD2. This CDR3 has 15 amino acids. CDR1 MNHEY and CDR2 SVGAGI come from the germline V gene. V shed 2 bases and J 5 bases; nucleotides not matched to a gene: 5. DNA for the CDR3: TGTGCCAGCAGTTACCCGGGACTAGGGAACAATGAGCAGTTCTTC. Its translation is CASSYPGLGNNEQFF.

This chain connects TRBV10-3 to TRBJ2-1; 7 nucleotides line up with TRBD2. Losses at the gene ends were 2 bases for V and 10 bases for J; bases not matched to a gene: 8. This CDR3 region has 14 residues. From germline, CDR1 is ENHRY and CDR2 SYGVKD. CDR3 in DNA: TGTGCCATCAGTGAGCTAGCGGAGGGGCCGGAGCAGTTCTTC. Translating gives CAISELAEGPEQFF.

The chain couples TRBV20-1 to TRBJ2-7; D unclear. Germline CDR1 and CDR2: DFQATT and SNEGSKA (reference sequence). The CDR3 contains 12 residues. V lost 4 bases to trimming and J lost 0 bases, with 7 bases between them. For the CDR3, the DNA is TGCAGTGCTACGGGCGCCTCCTACGAGCAGTACTTC. It encodes CSATGASYEQYF.

This clonotype was recorded once. The chain carries TRBV6-2 or TRBV6-3 and TRBJ2-5, with D unresolved. V gave up 6 bases and J gave up 2 bases, with 10 bases separating them. Germline CDR1 is MNHEY and CDR2 is SVGEGT. There are 13 residues in the CDR3. The CDR3 loop reads CASRRDFQETQYF. The CDR3 DNA sequence: TGTGCCAGCAGACGCGACTTTCAAGAGACCCAGTACTTC.

This clonotype was observed a few times. This chain connects TRBV28 to TRBJ2-5; D not certain. Germline-derived CDR1 and CDR2 are MDHEN and SYDVKM. There are 14 residues in the CDR3. V gave up 2 bases and J gave up 1 base, with 8 bases separating them. In DNA, the CDR3 is TGTGCCAGCAGTTTAGTGGCCCTCCAAGAGACCCAGTACTTC. Amino acids: CASSLVALQETQYF. Based on the CDR3 plus reference TRBV28 and TRBJ2-5, the full variable domain is DVKVTQSSRYLVKRTGEKVFLECVQDMDHENMFWYRQDPGLGLRLIYFSYDVKMKEKGDIPEGYSVSREKKERFSLILESASTNQTSMYLCASSLVALQETQYFGPGTRLLVL.

The chain recombines TRBV3-1 with TRBJ2-1; a weak D match, TRBD2 (6 bases). V was cut by 2 bases and J by 10 bases, with 21 bases left in between. Germline-derived CDR1 and CDR2 are LGHDT and YNNKEL (reference sequence). The CDR3 runs 16 residues. CDR3 loop: CASSQRLIRRDGEQFF. Here the CDR3 DNA reads TGTGCCAGCAGCCAACGTCTGATACGGCGGGACGGGGAGCAGTTCTTC.

This clonotype has only a few counts. The chain combines TRBV7-2 with TRBJ2-1; TRBD2 matches at 11 bases. CDR3 length: 16 residues. Germline values: CDR1 SGHTA, CDR2 FQGNSA. The trim removed 5 bases at V and 4 bases at J, leaving 7 bases unmatched. The CDR3 reads CASSILGTSGYNEQFF. The CDR3 DNA is TGTGCCAGCAGCATTCTCGGGACTAGCGGTTACAATGAGCAGTTCTTC.

This clonotype showed up just a few times. The J gene is TRBJ2-5, the V gene TRBV7-6; a weak D match, TRBD2 (6 bases). The CDR3 sequence is 15 residues long. Germline CDR1 SGHVS, CDR2 FNYEAQ. V lost 1 base and J 3 bases, leaving 12 bases between the germline ends. CDR3 amino acids: CASSLGVGGEETQYF. The CDR3 bases are TGTGCCAGCAGCTTAGGTGTCGGCGGGGAAGAGACCCAGTACTTC.

This clonotype came up a few times. The chain combines TRBV3-1 with TRBJ2-3; D unclear. Trimming removed 1 base from V and 6 bases from J, with 5 bases in between. CDR3 length: 12 amino acids. CDR1 LGHDT and CDR2 YNNKEL come from the germline V gene (reference sequence). The CDR3 coding sequence is TGTGCCAGCAGCCAAGGGAGTGATACGCAGTATTTT. It yields the protein CASSQGSDTQYF.